This TCR beta chain was documented in a study of blood T cell repertoires in COVID-19. Turning to the study itself: COVID-19 samples collected from the United States, Italy and Spain covered acute and convalescent phases. From T cells, B-cell-depleted T cells, or PBMCs came the material, which was cDNA or gDNA.

In the source study's methods: Amplified reference gene primers provided the basis for estimating nucleated cell counts. Repertoires were generated with immunoSEQ multiplex PCR, while TCRdb's copy carries only in-frame clones and drops some. V and J calls and clone size are as listed in that table; D and trimming were resolved from the DNA. The data contain under 250,000 clones, about 79% of them seen just once; the ten biggest clones take up over 7.5%. Material for sequencing was peripheral blood. This receptor was obtained from an elderly man with acute or convalescent COVID-19.

CDR3 protein: CASSRDRGPQETQYF. In DNA, the CDR3 is TGTGCCAGCAGTCGGGACAGGGGGCCCCAAGAGACCCAGTACTTC. The genes are TRBV6-5 and TRBJ2-5, with 12 bases matching TRBD1. Germline values: CDR1 MNHEY, CDR2 SVGAGI. V lost 5 bases to trimming and J lost 1 base; unmatched junction nucleotides: 2. This CDR3 contains 15 residues.